This T cell receptor beta chain was retrieved from a study of T cell repertoires in cytomegalovirus infection. Across the whole study: The authors used CMV epitopes that were HLA-C-restricted (recently identified) and HLA-B-restricted (well studied). Public TCR beta signature analysis indicated the presence of both CMV infection and matching HLA type. Study-wide findings and caveats: CMV carriers with the relevant HLA were identified by cumulative public TCR beta family frequency. In two of eight donors, the top clonotype was HLA-C-restricted CMV-specific.

TCRdb passed the reads through MiXCR, listing each CDR3 protein once. Among roughly 34,000 distinct CDR3 sequences listed, roughly 49% were seen once. Between the trimmed V and J ends, which lost 6 bases and 9 bases, there was a span of 15 bases. The CDR3 totals 13 residues. Germline lookup yields CDR1 SGHVS and CDR2 FNYEAQ. Notes on this clonotype: Its antigen is as yet unknown.

The sample here was CD8+ T cells from cultured PBMCs, taken from culture after CMV antigen stimulation. V and J are TRBV7-6 and TRBJ2-1, with D unresolved. The sequence came from a human donor in good health (CMV status not recorded). Some clones in this sample may be carry-over from other donors' samples. The DNA for the CDR3 is TGTGCCAGCAGTCTCTCCACCGGCAGTGAGCAGTTCTTC. Its translation is CASSLSTGSEQFF.